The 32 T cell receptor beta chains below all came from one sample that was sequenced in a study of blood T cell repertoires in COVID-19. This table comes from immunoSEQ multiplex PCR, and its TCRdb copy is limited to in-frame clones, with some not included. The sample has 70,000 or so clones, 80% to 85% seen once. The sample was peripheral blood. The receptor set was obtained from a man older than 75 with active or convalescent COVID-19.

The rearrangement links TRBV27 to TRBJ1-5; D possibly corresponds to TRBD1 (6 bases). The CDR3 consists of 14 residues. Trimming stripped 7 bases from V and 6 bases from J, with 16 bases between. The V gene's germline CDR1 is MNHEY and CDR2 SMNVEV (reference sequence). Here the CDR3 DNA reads TGTGCCAGCAATCTACAGGGAAAGGGTCAGCCCCAGCATTTT. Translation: CASNLQGKGQPQHF.

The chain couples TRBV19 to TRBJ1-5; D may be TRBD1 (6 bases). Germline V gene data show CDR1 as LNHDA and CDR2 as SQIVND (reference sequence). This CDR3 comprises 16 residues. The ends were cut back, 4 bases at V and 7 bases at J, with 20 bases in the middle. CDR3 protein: CASSTRQGIGGQPQHF. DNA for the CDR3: TGTGCCAGTAGTACAAGGCAGGGGATTGGGGGACAGCCCCAGCATTTT.

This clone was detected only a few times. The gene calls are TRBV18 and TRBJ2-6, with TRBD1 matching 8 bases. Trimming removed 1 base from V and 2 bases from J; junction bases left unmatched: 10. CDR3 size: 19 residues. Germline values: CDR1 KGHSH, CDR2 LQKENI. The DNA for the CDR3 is TGTGCCAGCTCACCACGGGCGAACAGGGGGTATACTGGGGCCAACGTCCTGACTTTC. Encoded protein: CASSPRANRGYTGANVLTF.

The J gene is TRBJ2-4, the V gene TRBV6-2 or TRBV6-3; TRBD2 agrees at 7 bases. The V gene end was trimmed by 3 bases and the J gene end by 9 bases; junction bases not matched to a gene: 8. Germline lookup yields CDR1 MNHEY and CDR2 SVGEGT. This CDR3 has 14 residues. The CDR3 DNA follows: TGTGCCAGCAGTTATAGGGAGGGCCCAGGCATTCAGTACTTC. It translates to CASSYREGPGIQYF.

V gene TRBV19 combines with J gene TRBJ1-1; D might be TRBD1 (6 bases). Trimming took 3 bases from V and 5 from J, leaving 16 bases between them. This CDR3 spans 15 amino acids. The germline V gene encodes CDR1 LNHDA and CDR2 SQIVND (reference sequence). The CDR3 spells CASSIYTGFRTEAFF. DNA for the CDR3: TGTGCCAGTAGTATCTACACAGGGTTTAGGACTGAAGCTTTCTTT.

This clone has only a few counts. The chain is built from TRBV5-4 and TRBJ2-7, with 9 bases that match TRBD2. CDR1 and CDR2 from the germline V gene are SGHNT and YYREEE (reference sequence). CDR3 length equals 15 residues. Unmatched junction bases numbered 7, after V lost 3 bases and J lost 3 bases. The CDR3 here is CASSSPSGKYYEQYF. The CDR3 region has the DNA TGTGCCAGCAGCTCGCCTAGCGGGAAATACTACGAGCAGTACTTC.

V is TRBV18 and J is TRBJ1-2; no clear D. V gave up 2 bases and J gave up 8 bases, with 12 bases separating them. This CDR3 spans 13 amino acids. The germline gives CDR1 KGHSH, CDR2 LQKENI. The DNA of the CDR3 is TGTGCCAGCTCACCAGAGTGGGCTTGGGGCTACACCTTC. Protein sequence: CASSPEWAWGYTF.

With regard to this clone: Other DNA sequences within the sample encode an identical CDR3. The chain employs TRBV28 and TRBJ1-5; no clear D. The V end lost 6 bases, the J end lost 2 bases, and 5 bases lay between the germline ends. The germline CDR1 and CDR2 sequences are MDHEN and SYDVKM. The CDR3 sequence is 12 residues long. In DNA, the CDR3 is TGTGCCAGCAGGTCGGGCAATCAGCCCCAGCATTTT. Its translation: CASRSGNQPQHF.

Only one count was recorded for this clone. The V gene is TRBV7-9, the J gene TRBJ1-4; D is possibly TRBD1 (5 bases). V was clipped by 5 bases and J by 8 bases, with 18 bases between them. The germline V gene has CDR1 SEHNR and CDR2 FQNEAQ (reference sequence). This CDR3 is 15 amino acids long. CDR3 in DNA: TGTGCCAGCAGCGATGGATTAGGGGATGGGGAAAAACTGTTTTTT. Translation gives CASSDGLGDGEKLFF.

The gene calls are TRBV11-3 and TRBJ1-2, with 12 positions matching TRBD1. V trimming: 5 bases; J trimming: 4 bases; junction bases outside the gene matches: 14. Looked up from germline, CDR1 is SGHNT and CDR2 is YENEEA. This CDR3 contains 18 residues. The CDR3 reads CASSPGGQGAQSLYGYTF. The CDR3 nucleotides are TGTGCCAGCAGCCCAGGGGGACAGGGGGCGCAAAGCCTCTATGGCTACACCTTC.

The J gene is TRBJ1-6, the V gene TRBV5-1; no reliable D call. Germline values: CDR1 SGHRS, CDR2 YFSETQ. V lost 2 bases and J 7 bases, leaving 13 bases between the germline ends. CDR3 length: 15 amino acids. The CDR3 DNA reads TGCGCCAGCAGCTTCGGTCAGGCCGTGAATTCACCCCTCCACTTT. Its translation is CASSFGQAVNSPLHF.

CDR3 nucleotide sequence: TGTGCCAGCAGCCAACAGGGACTCTATGGCTACACCTTC. Its protein product is CASSQQGLYGYTF. The chain combines TRBV3-1 (or the pseudogene TRBV3-2) with TRBJ1-2; TRBD1 is a possible D gene (5 bases). CDR3 length equals 13 residues. V lost 2 bases and J 4 bases, leaving 8 bases between the germline ends. Germline V lookup: CDR1 LGHDT, CDR2 YNNKEL (reference sequence).

The CDR3 region is CASRRTGDPFYEQYF. The CDR3, as DNA: TGTGCCAGCAGACGGACAGGGGACCCTTTCTACGAGCAGTACTTC. The V gene is TRBV6-5, the J gene TRBJ2-7, with 9 nucleotides matching TRBD1. V shed 6 bases, J shed 3 bases, and the junction held 9 bases outside the gene matches. Germline V lookup: CDR1 MNHEY, CDR2 SVGAGI. The CDR3 spans 15 residues.

The CDR3 DNA reads as TGCAGCGTTATGGGGGGACTAGCGGGAGACGAGACCCAGTACTTC. Translation gives CSVMGGLAGDETQYF. The chain links TRBV29-1 to TRBJ2-5; 14 nucleotides match TRBD2. CDR3 length equals 15 residues. CDR1 and CDR2 (germline): SQVTM, ANQGSEA. V dropped 5 bases and J dropped 5; count of bases not matched to a gene: 7.

The CDR3 sequence: CATSRGNRDRNSPLHF. CDR3 DNA sequence: TGTGCCACCAGCAGAGGGAATAGGGACAGAAATTCACCCCTCCACTTT. The chain couples TRBV15 to TRBJ1-6, with 7 bases fitting TRBD1. J gave up 7 bases and V 1 base, and 7 bases lay outside the gene matches. The germline gives CDR1 LNHNV, CDR2 YYDKDF (reference sequence). CDR3 length equals 16 residues.

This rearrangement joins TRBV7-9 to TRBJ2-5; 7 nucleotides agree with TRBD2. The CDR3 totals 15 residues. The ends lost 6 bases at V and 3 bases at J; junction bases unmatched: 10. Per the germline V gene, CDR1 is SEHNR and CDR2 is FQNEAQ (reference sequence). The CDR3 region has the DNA TGTGCCAGCAGTCCGGGAGGCGGGGGTAAAGAGACCCAGTACTTC. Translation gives CASSPGGGGKETQYF.

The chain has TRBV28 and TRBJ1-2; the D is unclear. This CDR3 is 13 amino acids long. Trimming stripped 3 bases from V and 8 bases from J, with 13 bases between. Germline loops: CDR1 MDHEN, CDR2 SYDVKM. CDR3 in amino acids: CASSFGGFYGYTF. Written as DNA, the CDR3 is TGTGCCAGCAGTTTCGGAGGGTTTTACGGCTACACCTTC.

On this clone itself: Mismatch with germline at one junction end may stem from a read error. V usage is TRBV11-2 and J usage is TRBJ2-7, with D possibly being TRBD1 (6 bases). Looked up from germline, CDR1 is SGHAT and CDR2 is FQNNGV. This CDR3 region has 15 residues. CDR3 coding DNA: TGTGCCAGCAGATTAGACAGGTTAAGTTCCTACGAGCAGTACTTC. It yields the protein CASRLDRLSSYEQYF.

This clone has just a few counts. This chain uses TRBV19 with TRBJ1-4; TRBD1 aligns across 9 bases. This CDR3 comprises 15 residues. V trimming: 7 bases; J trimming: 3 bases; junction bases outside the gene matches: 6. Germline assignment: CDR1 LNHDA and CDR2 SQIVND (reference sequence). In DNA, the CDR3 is TGTGCCAGTATTGGGGACAGGGCGCCTAATGAAAAACTGTTTTTT. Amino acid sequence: CASIGDRAPNEKLFF.

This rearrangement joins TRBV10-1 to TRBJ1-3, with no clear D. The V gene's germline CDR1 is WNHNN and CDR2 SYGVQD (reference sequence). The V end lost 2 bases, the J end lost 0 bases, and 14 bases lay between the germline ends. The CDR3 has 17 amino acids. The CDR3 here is CASSETEGINSGNTIYF. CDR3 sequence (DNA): TGCGCCAGCAGTGAGACGGAGGGAATTAACTCTGGAAACACCATATATTTT.

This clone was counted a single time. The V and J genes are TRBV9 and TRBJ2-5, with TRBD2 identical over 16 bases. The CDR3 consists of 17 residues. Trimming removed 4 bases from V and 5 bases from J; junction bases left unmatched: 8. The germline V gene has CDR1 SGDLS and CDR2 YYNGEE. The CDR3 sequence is CASSRGLAGGTSETQYF. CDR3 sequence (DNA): TGTGCCAGCAGCCGGGGACTAGCGGGGGGGACATCGGAGACCCAGTACTTC.

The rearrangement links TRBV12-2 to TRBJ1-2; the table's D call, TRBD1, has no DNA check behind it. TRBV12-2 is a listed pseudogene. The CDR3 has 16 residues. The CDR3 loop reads CASRLGHDRGPPGYTF. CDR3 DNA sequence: TGTGCAAGTCGCTTAGGACATGACAGGGGGCCACCTGGCTACACCTTC.

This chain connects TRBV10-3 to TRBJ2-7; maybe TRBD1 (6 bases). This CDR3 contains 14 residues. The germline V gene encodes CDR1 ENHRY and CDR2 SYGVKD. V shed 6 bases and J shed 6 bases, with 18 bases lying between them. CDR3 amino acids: CAIRVRGNLSEQYF. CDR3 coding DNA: TGTGCCATCAGAGTCAGGGGCAACTTGAGCGAGCAGTACTTC.

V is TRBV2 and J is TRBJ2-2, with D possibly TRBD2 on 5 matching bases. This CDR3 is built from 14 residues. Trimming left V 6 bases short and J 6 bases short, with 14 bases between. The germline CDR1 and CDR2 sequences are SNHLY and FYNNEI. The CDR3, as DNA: TGTGCCAGCAGATTAGAGGGTAGCGCCGGGGAGCTGTTTTTT. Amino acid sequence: CASRLEGSAGELFF.

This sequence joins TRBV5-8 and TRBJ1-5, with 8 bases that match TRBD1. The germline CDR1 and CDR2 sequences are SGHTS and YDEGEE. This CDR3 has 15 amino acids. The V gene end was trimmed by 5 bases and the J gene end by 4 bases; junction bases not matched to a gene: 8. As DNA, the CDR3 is TGTGCCAGCAGTCATGTCGGACAGGGTAATCAGCCCCAGCATTTT. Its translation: CASSHVGQGNQPQHF.

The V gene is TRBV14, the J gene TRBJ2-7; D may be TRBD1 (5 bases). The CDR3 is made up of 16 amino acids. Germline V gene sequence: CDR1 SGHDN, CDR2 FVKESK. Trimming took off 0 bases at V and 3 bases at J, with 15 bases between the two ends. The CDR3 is CASSQDNSAGNYEQYF. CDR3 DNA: TGTGCCAGCAGCCAAGATAATTCGGCAGGGAACTACGAGCAGTACTTC.

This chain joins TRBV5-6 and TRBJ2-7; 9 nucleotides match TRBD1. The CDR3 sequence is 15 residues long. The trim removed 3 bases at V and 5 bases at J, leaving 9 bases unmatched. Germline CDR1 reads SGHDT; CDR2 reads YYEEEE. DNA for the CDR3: TGTGCCAGCAGCTCCACCGGGACAGGGTTCCACGAGCAGTACTTC. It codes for CASSSTGTGFHEQYF.

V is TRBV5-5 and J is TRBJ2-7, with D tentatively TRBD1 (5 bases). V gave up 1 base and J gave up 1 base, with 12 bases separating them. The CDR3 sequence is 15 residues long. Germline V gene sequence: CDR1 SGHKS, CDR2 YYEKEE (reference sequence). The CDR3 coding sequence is TGTGCCAGCAGCTTGTTAGTGCAGGGTTCCTACGAGCAGTACTTC. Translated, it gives CASSLLVQGSYEQYF.

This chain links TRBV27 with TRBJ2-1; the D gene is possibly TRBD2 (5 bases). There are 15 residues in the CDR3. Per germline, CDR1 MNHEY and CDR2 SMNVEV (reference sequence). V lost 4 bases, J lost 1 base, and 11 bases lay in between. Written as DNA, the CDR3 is TGTGCCAGCAGTTCTGGACTTAGATCCTACAATGAGCAGTTCTTC. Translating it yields CASSSGLRSYNEQFF.

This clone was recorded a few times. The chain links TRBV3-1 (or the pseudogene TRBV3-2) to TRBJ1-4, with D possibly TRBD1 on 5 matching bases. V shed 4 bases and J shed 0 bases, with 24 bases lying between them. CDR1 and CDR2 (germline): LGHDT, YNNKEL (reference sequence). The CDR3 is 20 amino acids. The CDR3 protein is CASSPSNAGGRTTTNEKLFF. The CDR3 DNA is TGTGCCAGCAGCCCAAGTAACGCCGGGGGTAGGACTACAACTAATGAAAAACTGTTTTTT.

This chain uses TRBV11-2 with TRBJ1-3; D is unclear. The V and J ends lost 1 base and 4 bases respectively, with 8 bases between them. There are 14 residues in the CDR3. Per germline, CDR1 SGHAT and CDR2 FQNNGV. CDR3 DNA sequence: TGTGCCAGCAGCTTAGTCGTCAGGGGAAACACCATATATTTT. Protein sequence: CASSLVVRGNTIYF.

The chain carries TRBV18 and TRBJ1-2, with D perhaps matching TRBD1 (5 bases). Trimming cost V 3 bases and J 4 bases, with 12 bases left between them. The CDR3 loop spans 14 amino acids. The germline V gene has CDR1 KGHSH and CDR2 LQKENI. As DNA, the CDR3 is TGTGCCAGCTCACCTCCCGGGGGAGGCTATGGCTACACCTTC. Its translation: CASSPPGGGYGYTF. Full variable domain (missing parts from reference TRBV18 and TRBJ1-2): NAGVMQNPRHLVRRRGQEARLRCSPMKGHSHVYWYRQLPEEGLKFMVYLQKENIIDESGMPKERFSAEFPKEGPSILRIQQVVRGDSAAYFCASSPPGGGYGYTFGSGTRLTVV.